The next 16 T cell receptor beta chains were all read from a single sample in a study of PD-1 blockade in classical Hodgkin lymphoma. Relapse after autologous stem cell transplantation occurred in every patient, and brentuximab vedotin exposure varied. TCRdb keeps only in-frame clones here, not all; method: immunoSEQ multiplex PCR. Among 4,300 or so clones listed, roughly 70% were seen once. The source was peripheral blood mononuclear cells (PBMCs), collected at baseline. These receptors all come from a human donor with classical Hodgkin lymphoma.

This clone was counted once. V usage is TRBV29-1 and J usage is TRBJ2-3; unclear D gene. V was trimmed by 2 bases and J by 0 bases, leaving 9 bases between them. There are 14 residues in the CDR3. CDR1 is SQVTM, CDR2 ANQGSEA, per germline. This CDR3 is CSVELWSSTDTQYF. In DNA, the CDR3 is TGCAGCGTTGAACTTTGGTCTAGCACAGATACGCAGTATTTT.

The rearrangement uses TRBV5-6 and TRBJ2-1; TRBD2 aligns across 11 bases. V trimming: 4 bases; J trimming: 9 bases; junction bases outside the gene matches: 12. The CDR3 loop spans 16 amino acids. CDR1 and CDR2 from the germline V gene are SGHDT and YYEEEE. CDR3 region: CASSRELAGEGGEQFF. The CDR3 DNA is TGTGCCAGCAGCCGAGAACTAGCGGGAGAGGGGGGTGAGCAGTTCTTC.

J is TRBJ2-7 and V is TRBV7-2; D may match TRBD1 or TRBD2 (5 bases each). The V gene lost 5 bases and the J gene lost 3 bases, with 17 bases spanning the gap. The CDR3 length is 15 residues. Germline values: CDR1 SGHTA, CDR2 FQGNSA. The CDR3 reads CASSVSGTDFYEQYF. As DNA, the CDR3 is TGTGCCAGCAGCGTCTCCGGGACGGATTTCTACGAGCAGTACTTC.

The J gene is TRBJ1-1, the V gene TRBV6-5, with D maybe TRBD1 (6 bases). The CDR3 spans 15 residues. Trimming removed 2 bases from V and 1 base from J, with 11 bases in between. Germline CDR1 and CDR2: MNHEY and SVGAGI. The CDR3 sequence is CASSYMGQENTEAFF. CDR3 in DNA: TGTGCCAGCAGTTACATGGGACAAGAGAACACTGAAGCTTTCTTT.

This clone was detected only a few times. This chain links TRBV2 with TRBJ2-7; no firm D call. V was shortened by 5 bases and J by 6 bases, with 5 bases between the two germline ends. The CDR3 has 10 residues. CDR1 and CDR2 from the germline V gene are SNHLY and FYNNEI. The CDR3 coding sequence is TGTGCCAGCAGTCGTTTCGAGCAGTACTTC. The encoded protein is CASSRFEQYF. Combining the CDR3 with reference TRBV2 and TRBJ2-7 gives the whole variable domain EPEVTQTPSHQVTQMGQEVILRCVPISNHLYFYWYRQILGQKVEFLVSFYNNEISEKSEIFDDQFSVERPDGSNFTLKIRSTKLEDSAMYFCASSRFEQYFGPGTRLTVT.

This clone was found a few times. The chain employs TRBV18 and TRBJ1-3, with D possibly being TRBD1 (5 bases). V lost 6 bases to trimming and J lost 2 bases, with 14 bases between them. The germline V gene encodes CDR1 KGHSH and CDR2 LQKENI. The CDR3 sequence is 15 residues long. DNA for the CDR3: TGTGCCAGCTCCTCGACAGCAAACCCTGGAAACACCATATATTTT. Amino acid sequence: CASSSTANPGNTIYF.

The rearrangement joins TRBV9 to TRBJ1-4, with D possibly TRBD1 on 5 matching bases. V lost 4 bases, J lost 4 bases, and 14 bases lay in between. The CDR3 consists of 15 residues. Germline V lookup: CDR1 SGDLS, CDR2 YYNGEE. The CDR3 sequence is CASSRDGRLNEKLFF. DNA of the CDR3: TGTGCCAGCAGCCGGGACGGACGGCTTAATGAAAAACTGTTTTTT.

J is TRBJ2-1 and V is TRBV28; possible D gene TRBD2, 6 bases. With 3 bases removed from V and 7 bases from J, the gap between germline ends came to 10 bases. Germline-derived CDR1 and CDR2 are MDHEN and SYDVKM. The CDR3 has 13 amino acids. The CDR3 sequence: CASSFAGRNEQFF. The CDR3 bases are TGTGCCAGCAGTTTCGCGGGACGAAATGAGCAGTTCTTC.

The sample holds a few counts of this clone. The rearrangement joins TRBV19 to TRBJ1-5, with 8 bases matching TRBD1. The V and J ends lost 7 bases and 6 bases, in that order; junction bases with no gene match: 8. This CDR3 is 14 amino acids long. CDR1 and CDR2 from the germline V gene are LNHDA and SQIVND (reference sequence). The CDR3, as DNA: TGTGCCAGTATCAGAGGACAGGGCGGTCAGCCCCAGCATTTT. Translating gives CASIRGQGGQPQHF.

This CDR3 reads CASSLDLRDRLVSYNEQFF. DNA of the CDR3: TGTGCCAGCAGCTTAGATCTCCGGGACAGGCTAGTCTCCTACAATGAGCAGTTCTTC. The V call is TRBV7-8, the J call TRBJ2-1; 8 bases align to TRBD1. Unmatched junction bases numbered 11, after V lost 1 base and J lost 0 bases. The V gene's germline CDR1 is SGHVS and CDR2 FQNEAQ. This CDR3 region has 19 residues.

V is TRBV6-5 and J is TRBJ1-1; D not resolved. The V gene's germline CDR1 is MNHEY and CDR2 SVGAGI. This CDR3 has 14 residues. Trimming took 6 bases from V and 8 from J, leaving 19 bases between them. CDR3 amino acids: CASRNGEGWGEAFF. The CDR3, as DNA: TGTGCCAGCAGAAACGGGGAGGGCTGGGGAGAAGCTTTCTTT.

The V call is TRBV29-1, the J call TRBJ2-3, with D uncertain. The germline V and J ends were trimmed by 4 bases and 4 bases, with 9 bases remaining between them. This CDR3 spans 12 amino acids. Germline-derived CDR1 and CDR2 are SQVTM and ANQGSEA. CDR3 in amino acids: CSVASGADTQYF. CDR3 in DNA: TGCAGCGTTGCTAGTGGAGCAGATACGCAGTATTTT.

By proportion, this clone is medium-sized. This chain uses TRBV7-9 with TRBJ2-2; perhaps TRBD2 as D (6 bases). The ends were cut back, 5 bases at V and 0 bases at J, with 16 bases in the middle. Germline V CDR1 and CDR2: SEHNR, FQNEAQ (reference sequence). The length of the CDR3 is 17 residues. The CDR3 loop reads CASSLSPPGANTGELFF. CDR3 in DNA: TGTGCCAGCAGCCTCTCCCCCCCGGGAGCGAACACCGGGGAGCTGTTTTTT.

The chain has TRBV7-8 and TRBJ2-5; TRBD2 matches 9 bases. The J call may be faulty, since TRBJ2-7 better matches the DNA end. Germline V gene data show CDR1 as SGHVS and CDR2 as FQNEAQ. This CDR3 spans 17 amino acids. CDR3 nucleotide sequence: TGTGCCAGCAGCCTTTCTTACAGGAGCGGGAGGTCCTACGAGCAGTACTTC. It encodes CASSLSYRSGRSYEQYF.

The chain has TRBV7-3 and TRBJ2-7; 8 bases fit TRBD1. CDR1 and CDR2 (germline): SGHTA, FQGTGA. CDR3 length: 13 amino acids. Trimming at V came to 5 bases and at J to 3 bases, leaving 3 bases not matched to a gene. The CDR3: CASSPDRDYEQYF. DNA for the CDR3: TGTGCCAGCAGCCCGGACAGGGACTACGAGCAGTACTTC.

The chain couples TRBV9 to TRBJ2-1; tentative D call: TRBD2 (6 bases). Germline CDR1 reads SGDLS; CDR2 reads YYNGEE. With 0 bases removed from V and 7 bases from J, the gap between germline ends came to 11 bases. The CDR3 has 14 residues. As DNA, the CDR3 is TGTGCCAGCAGCGTAGCCGGGAGCCTTAATGAGCAGTTCTTC. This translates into CASSVAGSLNEQFF.